This T cell receptor beta chain appears in the sequencing data of a study of blood T cell repertoires in COVID-19. About the research overall: Sources were T cells, B-cell-depleted T cells, or PBMCs; the material itself was cDNA or gDNA.

In the original processing: Estimates of nucleated cell counts were drawn from the amplification of reference gene primers. Sequencing was performed with immunoSEQ multiplex PCR; in TCRdb, only in-frame clones are kept and a portion is missing. From that table come the V and J calls and clone size; the DNA was used to work out D and trimming. The sample lists under 200,000 clones; approximately 90% were seen once. The CDR3 runs to 14 residues. Germline CDR1 is SGHRS and CDR2 is YFSETQ. V lost 0 bases to trimming and J lost 5 bases, with 10 bases between them. The chain is built from TRBV5-1 and TRBJ2-3, with D maybe TRBD2 (6 bases). Material for sequencing was peripheral blood. The clonotype was recovered from a man aged 40-50 years with active or convalescent COVID-19. Written as DNA, the CDR3 is TGCGCCAGCAGCTTGGGCGGGGCCTTAGATACGCAGTATTTT. Its protein is CASSLGGALDTQYF.